A single sample gave rise to the 30 T cell receptor beta chains below, sequenced in a study of T-cell memory formation after mild COVID-19. TCRdb fed the 5' RACE reads into MiXCR, producing one record per CDR3 protein. The table shows just under 550,000 distinct CDR3 sequences, with around 21% occurring only once. Sequencing was done on a sample of PBMCs or a T cell subset sorted from them (not recorded which). The receptors were sampled from an adult woman who had mild COVID-19 (a few samples of this study predate the infection). Cell type and time point are not known.

This clonotype has a handful of counts. The CDR3 sequence is CASSPNAYEQYF. In DNA form, the CDR3 reads TGTGCCAGCAGCCCGAACGCCTACGAGCAGTACTTC. The chain couples TRBV11-1 to TRBJ2-7; D not certain. Trimming cost V 5 bases and J 2 bases, with 7 bases left between them. Germline values: CDR1 SGHAT, CDR2 FQDESV (reference sequence). The CDR3 covers 12 residues.

This chain links TRBV4-1 with TRBJ1-2, with 9 bases matching TRBD1. Germline V gene sequence: CDR1 MGHRA, CDR2 YSYEKL. The length of the CDR3 is 17 residues. V was clipped by 4 bases and J by 6 bases; unmatched bases: 15. CDR3 in DNA: TGCGCCAGCAGCCCCGGCCGCGGATTGACAGGGGGGGATGGCTACACCTTC. It translates to CASSPGRGLTGGDGYTF.

This clonotype was seen a handful of times. The chain employs TRBV23-1 and TRBJ2-3; D is possibly TRBD1 (6 bases). TRBV23-1 is treated as an ORF (open reading frame) with a function not yet certain. With 11 bases removed from V and 2 bases from J, the gap between germline ends came to 17 bases. This CDR3 is built from 14 residues. CDR3 protein: CAGTQGWFTDTQYF. DNA of the CDR3: TGCGCCGGGACACAGGGTTGGTTCACAGATACGCAGTATTTT.

This clonotype was found a few times. The CDR3 sequence: CAWAAGVGETQYF. The CDR3 bases are TGTGCCTGGGCGGCGGGGGTCGGGGAGACCCAGTACTTC. The V call is TRBV30, the J call TRBJ2-5; 7 nucleotides line up with TRBD2. V shed 5 bases, J shed 5 bases, and the junction held 8 bases outside the gene matches. CDR1 is GTSNPN and CDR2 is SVGIG in the germline V gene (reference sequence). This CDR3 has 13 amino acids.

The chain employs TRBV15 and TRBJ2-5, with a possible D match to TRBD1 (6 bases). V lost 1 base to trimming and J lost 4 bases, with 10 bases between them. The length of the CDR3 is 14 residues. The germline V gene has CDR1 LNHNV and CDR2 YYDKDF (reference sequence). CDR3 nucleotides: TGTGCCACCAGCAGAGTGGGGGCGCGAGAGACCCAGTACTTC. It is translated as CATSRVGARETQYF.

The chain combines TRBV6-5 with TRBJ2-3; either TRBD1 or TRBD2 may fit D (7 bases each). The CDR3 runs to 15 residues. With 7 bases removed from V and 4 bases from J, the gap between germline ends came to 18 bases. Germline loops: CDR1 MNHEY, CDR2 SVGAGI. CDR3 coding DNA: TGTGCCAGCACGTGGGGGGGCCAGGGGGCAGATACGCAGTATTTT. Translating it yields CASTWGGQGADTQYF.

The chain recombines TRBV3-1 with TRBJ2-1; possibly TRBD2 for D (6 bases). The CDR3 contains 17 residues. Germline loops: CDR1 LGHDT, CDR2 YNNKEL (reference sequence). The ends were cut back, 1 base at V and 5 bases at J, with 18 bases in the middle. CDR3 region: CASSQVGGTRLHNEQFF. The DNA for the CDR3 is TGTGCCAGCAGCCAAGTGGGCGGGACTCGGCTACACAATGAGCAGTTCTTC.

This clonotype was detected once. The chain combines TRBV7-9 with TRBJ2-5; 8 bases align to TRBD2. The ends lost 8 bases at V and 0 bases at J; junction bases unmatched: 2. CDR1 is SEHNR and CDR2 is FQNEAQ in the germline V gene (reference sequence). The CDR3 is 13 amino acids. Written as DNA, the CDR3 is TGTGCCAGCCAGCGGGGGAACCAAGAGACCCAGTACTTC. Protein: CASQRGNQETQYF.

This clonotype was seen more than once but under ten times. The rearrangement joins TRBV20-1 to TRBJ2-7; D tentatively reads TRBD1 or TRBD2 (5 bases each). This CDR3 contains 13 residues. Germline V gives CDR1 DFQATT, CDR2 SNEGSKA (reference sequence). V was trimmed by 7 bases and J by 3 bases, leaving 16 bases between them. CDR3 sequence: CSVGAGTLYEQYF. The DNA for the CDR3 is TGCAGTGTCGGGGCAGGAACTCTCTACGAGCAGTACTTC.

The V call is TRBV12-3 or TRBV12-4, the J call TRBJ1-5; D is ambiguous. With 1 base removed from V and 0 bases from J, the gap between germline ends came to 4 bases. This CDR3 has 14 residues. The chain's CDR3 is CASSLVGSNQPQHF. CDR3 bases: TGTGCCAGCAGTTTAGTAGGTAGCAATCAGCCCCAGCATTTT.

The V and J genes are TRBV2 and TRBJ2-1; 7 bases match TRBD2. Germline assignment: CDR1 SNHLY and CDR2 FYNNEI. This CDR3 comprises 13 residues. V trimming: 7 bases; J trimming: 3 bases; junction bases outside the gene matches: 3. Here the CDR3 reads CASTGGRYNEQFF. The CDR3 DNA follows: TGTGCCAGCACGGGGGGTCGCTACAATGAGCAGTTCTTC.

This sequence joins TRBV5-5 and TRBJ2-7; 7 bases match TRBD1. The CDR3 has 15 amino acids. CDR1 and CDR2 (germline): SGHKS, YYEKEE (reference sequence). V lost 4 bases and J lost 2; bases outside the gene matches: 9. The CDR3: CASSRQGITPYEQYF. The CDR3, as DNA: TGTGCCAGCAGCCGACAGGGAATAACTCCCTACGAGCAGTACTTC.

This clonotype was counted between two and nine times. This chain connects TRBV5-1 to TRBJ2-6; D gene unclear. V was pared by 0 bases and J by 0 bases, with 10 bases between. Germline CDR1 and CDR2: SGHRS and YFSETQ. The CDR3 loop spans 17 amino acids. CDR3 in DNA: TGCGCCAGCAGCTTGGGTCAGGCCCACTCTGGGGCCAACGTCCTGACTTTC. Translation: CASSLGQAHSGANVLTF.

This sequence joins TRBV20-1 and TRBJ2-3; 9 nucleotides match TRBD2. This CDR3 is 16 amino acids long. Germline V gene lookup returns CDR1 DFQATT and CDR2 SNEGSKA (reference sequence). The trim removed 1 base at V and 2 bases at J, leaving 7 bases unmatched. The CDR3 bases are TGCAGTGCTAGAGTACAAGCGGGAGGACCCACAGATACGCAGTATTTT. This encodes CSARVQAGGPTDTQYF.

This clonotype was seen a few times. This chain uses TRBV7-8 with TRBJ2-1, with 7 bases aligning to TRBD1. Germline V lookup: CDR1 SGHVS, CDR2 FQNEAQ. The CDR3 sequence is 15 residues long. The trim removed 4 bases at V and 0 bases at J, leaving 3 bases unmatched. CDR3 bases: TGTGCCAGCAGCTACCGGACAGGCTCCTACAATGAGCAGTTCTTC. Protein product: CASSYRTGSYNEQFF. Together with reference TRBV7-8 and TRBJ2-1, the CDR3 gives the full variable domain: GAGVSQSPRYKVAKRGQDVALRCDPISGHVSLFWYQQALGQGPEFLTYFQNEAQLDKSGLPSDRFFAERPEGSVSTLKIQRTQQEDSAVYLCASSYRTGSYNEQFFGPGTRLTVL.

This clonotype was seen only a few times. The CDR3 reads CASSPRGQHSYEQYF. The DNA of the CDR3 is TGTGCCAGCAGCCCCCGGGGACAGCATTCCTACGAGCAGTACTTC. V and J are TRBV3-1 and TRBJ2-7, with 7 bases aligning to TRBD1. CDR1 is LGHDT and CDR2 is YNNKEL in the germline V gene (reference sequence). The CDR3 length is 15 residues. V shed 4 bases, J shed 1 base, and the junction held 7 bases outside the gene matches.

This clonotype was found a few times. The chain carries TRBV4-2 and TRBJ2-3; D unclear. The CDR3 has 14 amino acids. The V and J ends lost 5 bases and 1 base respectively, with 10 bases between them. The germline V gene encodes CDR1 LGHNA and CDR2 YNFKEQ. The CDR3 spells CASSGLSGTDTQYF. The CDR3 region has the DNA TGTGCCAGCAGCGGCCTATCGGGCACAGATACGCAGTATTTT.

A few counts support this clonotype. V usage is TRBV5-1 and J usage is TRBJ1-1; 8 positions match TRBD1. This CDR3 region has 13 residues. Trimming at V came to 6 bases and at J to 3 bases, leaving 4 bases not matched to a gene. Germline V gene data show CDR1 as SGHRS and CDR2 as YFSETQ. CDR3 sequence (DNA): TGCGCCAGCATTGGACAGGGTGACACTGAAGCTTTCTTT. It translates to CASIGQGDTEAFF.

The table lists this clonotype with a few counts. This chain links TRBV14 with TRBJ2-7; 7 bases are a match to TRBD1. The V gene's germline CDR1 is SGHDN and CDR2 FVKESK. The V and J ends lost 5 bases and 6 bases, in that order; junction bases with no gene match: 16. This CDR3 has 16 residues. This CDR3 is CASSFTYGTVLVEQYF. The CDR3 DNA follows: TGTGCCAGCAGCTTTACTTACGGGACAGTGCTCGTCGAGCAGTACTTC.

As DNA, the CDR3 is TGTGCCAGCAGCTCAACTCCCGGGGGAGGGACTAGCACAGATACGCAGTATTTT. Translated: CASSSTPGGGTSTDTQYF. V usage is TRBV7-2 and J usage is TRBJ2-3; the match to TRBD2 covers 7 bases. Germline V CDR1 and CDR2: SGHTA, FQGNSA. The CDR3 totals 18 residues. Trimming cost V 4 bases and J 0 bases; bases outside gene matches: 13.

The chain carries TRBV6-5 and TRBJ2-1, with D perhaps matching TRBD1 (5 bases). Germline V gene sequence: CDR1 MNHEY, CDR2 SVGAGI. Trimming took off 5 bases at V and 6 bases at J, with 11 bases between the two ends. This CDR3 contains 13 residues. CDR3 coding DNA: TGTGCCAGCAGTCCTCAGGGAATCAATGAGCAGTTCTTC. It codes for CASSPQGINEQFF.

This clonotype was seen more than once but under ten times. The CDR3, as DNA: TGCAGCGTTGTGGGGGCGGTGGGCTCCTACGAGCAGTACTTC. This translates into CSVVGAVGSYEQYF. This sequence joins TRBV29-1 and TRBJ2-7; perhaps TRBD1 as D (6 bases). Germline CDR1 SQVTM, CDR2 ANQGSEA. This CDR3 has 14 residues. V lost 4 bases to trimming and J lost 0 bases, with 13 bases between them.

This rearrangement joins TRBV29-1 to TRBJ1-2; D is undetermined. The germline gives CDR1 SQVTM, CDR2 ANQGSEA. The ends were cut back, 4 bases at V and 2 bases at J, with 8 bases in the middle. The CDR3 loop spans 12 amino acids. DNA of the CDR3: TGCAGCGTTGTTGCCGGGAACTATGGCTACACCTTC. It codes for CSVVAGNYGYTF.

In this sample, this clonotype turned up a few times. CDR3 DNA sequence: TGCGCCAGCAGCTTGGATCTCTCTGGAAACACCATATATTTT. Protein: CASSLDLSGNTIYF. The chain recombines TRBV5-1 with TRBJ1-3; D is undetermined. CDR1 is SGHRS and CDR2 is YFSETQ in the germline V gene. This CDR3 is built from 14 residues. V gave up 0 bases and J gave up 0 bases, with 4 bases separating them.

The chain links TRBV6-5 to TRBJ2-7; 14 bases agree with TRBD2. The CDR3 is made up of 15 amino acids. Trimming cost V 6 bases and J 2 bases; bases outside gene matches: 3. Germline-derived CDR1 and CDR2 are MNHEY and SVGAGI. As DNA, the CDR3 is TGTGCCAGCAGGGGACTAGCGGGAGTCCCCTACGAGCAGTACTTC. Protein sequence: CASRGLAGVPYEQYF.

This clonotype was counted only a few times. The J gene is TRBJ2-2, the V gene TRBV12-3 or TRBV12-4, with a possible D match to TRBD2 (6 bases). The V and J ends lost 9 bases and 7 bases respectively, with 12 bases between them. The CDR3 consists of 12 residues. The CDR3 sequence: CASQGLGGELFF. DNA for the CDR3: TGTGCCAGTCAGGGACTTGGCGGGGAGCTGTTTTTT.

V gene TRBV7-2 combines with J gene TRBJ2-2; 12 nucleotides align to TRBD1. The CDR3 spans 14 residues. The junction had 4 bases not matched to a gene; V was cut back by 5 bases and J by 9 bases. Germline V gene data show CDR1 as SGHTA and CDR2 as FQGNSA. CDR3 sequence (DNA): TGTGCCAGCAGCCCGGGACAGGGGGCGAGGGAGCTGTTTTTT. This encodes CASSPGQGARELFF. The entire variable domain, with the rest obtained from reference TRBV7-2 and TRBJ2-2, is as follows: GAGVSQSPSNKVTEKGKDVELRCDPISGHTALYWYRQSLGQGLEFLIYFQGNSAPDKSGLPSDRFSAERTGGSVSTLTIQRTQQEDSAVYLCASSPGQGARELFFGEGSRLTVL.

The chain has TRBV6-6 and TRBJ1-3; D unclear. The CDR3 is 15 amino acids. Per the germline V gene, CDR1 is MNHNY and CDR2 is SVGAGI (reference sequence). V was pared by 0 bases and J by 0 bases, with 6 bases between. DNA of the CDR3: TGTGCCAGCAGTTACTCCGCAAACTCTGGAAACACCATATATTTT. Residues: CASSYSANSGNTIYF.

This clonotype showed up just a few times. As DNA, the CDR3 is TGCGCCAGCAGCTCATCCGGGACAGCCACATATGGCTACACCTTC. This gives the protein CASSSSGTATYGYTF. The chain carries TRBV5-1 and TRBJ1-2; 7 bases map to TRBD1. CDR1 is SGHRS and CDR2 is YFSETQ in the germline V gene. The CDR3 runs 15 residues. The J segment lost 5 bases and the V segment lost 3 bases, leaving 10 bases of the junction unmatched.

The genes are TRBV19 and TRBJ1-1; tentatively, D is TRBD1 (5 bases). The CDR3 loop spans 16 amino acids. V was pared by 1 base and J by 4 bases, with 16 bases between. CDR1 is LNHDA, CDR2 SQIVND, per germline (reference sequence). The CDR3, as DNA: TGTGCCAGTAGTATAGGACTGGGGGTAATCTCCACTGAAGCTTTCTTT. Translating gives CASSIGLGVISTEAFF.